This T cell receptor (beta chain) was observed in a study of PD-1 blockade in classical Hodgkin lymphoma. Findings of the study overall: It was reported that newly diagnosed patients had less baseline TCR diversity than healthy donors. The repertoire differences lack a defined cause, possibly disease activity or prior therapy.

About this clone itself: Its antigen is not known.

Time point given: newly diagnosed, previously untreated cHL patient sample. For comparison, PBMCs from newly diagnosed, untreated classical Hodgkin lymphoma were used. TCRdb keeps only in-frame clones here, not all; method: immunoSEQ multiplex PCR. The repertoire holds roughly 17,000 clones, with roughly nine tenths as singletons. The germline gives CDR1 KGHSH, CDR2 LQKENI. The CDR3 covers 15 residues. The V end lost 6 bases, the J end lost 1 base, and 15 bases lay between the germline ends. This TCR came from a human donor with classical Hodgkin lymphoma. Sequencing input: peripheral blood mononuclear cells (PBMCs). This chain connects TRBV18 to TRBJ1-1, with D hard to call. The CDR3 loop is CASSPIVVGNTEAFF. Written as DNA, the CDR3 is TGTGCCAGCTCCCCCATTGTGGTTGGGAACACTGAAGCTTTCTTT.